This T cell receptor beta chain was profiled in a study of monozygotic twins with inflammatory bowel disease. CDR1 is SGHDT, CDR2 YYEEEE, per germline. The CDR3 runs to 13 residues. With the 5' RACE reads reprocessed, TCRdb shows one record per CDR3 protein and no DNA. Its table records around 450,000 distinct CDR3 sequences. Points on this clonotype: Antigen: not known.

Study findings and constraints: Compared with healthy co-twins, IBD patients showed reduced TCRbeta repertoire diversity by inverse Simpson. Immunosuppressive treatment differences may have increased patient repertoire variability. Subtypes among T cells remained indistinguishable.

The gene calls are TRBV5-6 and TRBJ1-1. The source of this sequence is a human donor with ulcerative colitis or Crohn's disease, or a healthy co-twin of an affected twin (not recorded which). The sample comprised blood. The CDR3 reads CASSWAPDTEAFF.